One and the same sample provided the 26 T cell receptor beta chains below, sequenced in a study of blood T cell repertoires in COVID-19 (dated by TCRdb to about 2020). Libraries were built with the immunoSEQ multiplex PCR assay. The source is immuneACCESS, and TCRdb retained only in-frame sequences with V and J called. Part of the clones is not carried over; for the studies checked, unresolved V genes explain less than half of this, and the remainder is unexplained. Present in this sample are about 43,000 clones, roughly 85% of which were seen just once. The ten largest clones add up to about 7.7% of the sample. The sequenced material came from peripheral blood. The receptors shown here come from a man in his 60s with active COVID-19.

This clone appeared once. The chain combines TRBV5-1 with TRBJ1-1; 9 positions match TRBD1. V was clipped by 4 bases and J by 7 bases; unmatched bases: 2. This CDR3 contains 12 residues. CDR1 and CDR2 from the germline V gene are SGHRS and YFSETQ. CDR3 amino acids: CASSRTGVEAFF. CDR3 DNA: TGCGCCAGCAGCCGGACAGGGGTTGAAGCTTTCTTT.

The rearrangement links TRBV28 to TRBJ2-7, with 11 bases that match TRBD1. Per the germline V gene, CDR1 is MDHEN and CDR2 is SYDVKM. The CDR3 spans 15 residues. The trim removed 4 bases at V and 7 bases at J, leaving 9 bases unmatched. The DNA of the CDR3 is TGTGCCAGCAGTTCCGCGGGACAGGGGGAAGGGGAGCAGTACTTC. Its protein product is CASSSAGQGEGEQYF. Combining the CDR3 with reference TRBV28 and TRBJ2-7 gives the whole variable domain DVKVTQSSRYLVKRTGEKVFLECVQDMDHENMFWYRQDPGLGLRLIYFSYDVKMKEKGDIPEGYSVSREKKERFSLILESASTNQTSMYLCASSSAGQGEGEQYFGPGTRLTVT.

The rearrangement uses TRBV10-1 and TRBJ2-3; D perhaps matches TRBD1 (5 bases). The germline CDR1 and CDR2 sequences are WNHNN and SYGVQD (reference sequence). Between the trimmed V and J ends, which lost 5 bases and 1 base, there was a span of 16 bases. This CDR3 is built from 16 residues. CDR3 in DNA: TGCGCCAGCAGTCATACCAGGGCCGACCGCACAGATACGCAGTATTTT. This gives the protein CASSHTRADRTDTQYF.

The J gene is TRBJ2-1, the V gene TRBV7-3; 8 bases fit TRBD1. The CDR3 covers 14 residues. V gave up 2 bases and J gave up 8 bases; unmatched junction bases: 5. Germline V gene sequence: CDR1 SGHTA, CDR2 FQGTGA. The CDR3 sequence: CASSLQGAGDEQFF. In nucleotides, the CDR3 is TGTGCCAGCAGCTTACAGGGGGCGGGCGATGAGCAGTTCTTC.

The chain employs TRBV18 and TRBJ2-3; no reliable D call. The CDR3 is made up of 16 amino acids. The V gene's germline CDR1 is KGHSH and CDR2 LQKENI. Trimming stripped 3 bases from V and 1 base from J, with 14 bases between. The CDR3 DNA sequence: TGTGCCAGCTCACCTCCCGCGTGGAGTGGCACAGATACGCAGTATTTT. It yields the protein CASSPPAWSGTDTQYF. The full variable domain, its missing parts supplied by reference TRBV18 and TRBJ2-3, is NAGVMQNPRHLVRRRGQEARLRCSPMKGHSHVYWYRQLPEEGLKFMVYLQKENIIDESGMPKERFSAEFPKEGPSILRIQQVVRGDSAAYFCASSPPAWSGTDTQYFGPGTRLTVL.

The chain has TRBV29-1 and TRBJ2-7; D remains ambiguous. Germline CDR1 and CDR2: SQVTM and ANQGSEA. This CDR3 spans 13 amino acids. Trimming removed 7 bases at V and 1 base at J, with 14 bases between. The CDR3 coding sequence is TGCAGCGCCGCGCAAGATCCGTCCTACGAGCAGTACTTC. As protein: CSAAQDPSYEQYF.

This chain uses TRBV2 with TRBJ1-1; 8 positions match TRBD1. This CDR3 has 14 residues. CDR1 and CDR2 (germline): SNHLY, FYNNEI. The ends lost 6 bases at V and 1 base at J; junction bases unmatched: 4. The CDR3 protein is CASRGTGGNTEAFF. CDR3 in DNA: TGTGCCAGCAGAGGGACAGGCGGGAACACTGAAGCTTTCTTT.

This clone was detected once. The V gene is TRBV10-3, the J gene TRBJ2-3; the D gene is possibly TRBD2 (5 bases). The CDR3 extends over 14 amino acids. Germline V gives CDR1 ENHRY, CDR2 SYGVKD. Trimming removed 7 bases from V and 2 bases from J, with 13 bases in between. The CDR3 bases are TGTGCCATCACCGCCGGGAAGAACACAGATACGCAGTATTTT. Translating gives CAITAGKNTDTQYF.

The rearrangement uses TRBV5-8 and TRBJ2-1; D perhaps matches TRBD2 (6 bases). The germline CDR1 and CDR2 sequences are SGHTS and YDEGEE. This CDR3 has 11 amino acids. The V end was cut by 4 bases, the J end by 15 bases, with 14 bases between. The CDR3 DNA is TGTGCCAGCAGCCGGACTATGGAATTGTTCTTC. Translated: CASSRTMELFF.

The chain combines TRBV28 with TRBJ1-2, with a tentative D call TRBD1 (5 bases). Between the trimmed V and J ends, which lost 1 base and 8 bases, there was a span of 8 bases. Germline V gives CDR1 MDHEN, CDR2 SYDVKM. The CDR3 is 12 residues long. CDR3 sequence: CASSLSGPGYTF. DNA for the CDR3: TGTGCCAGCAGTTTATCAGGGCCCGGCTACACCTTC.

The chain employs TRBV7-2 and TRBJ2-3; perhaps TRBD2 as D (7 bases). This CDR3 has 14 amino acids. The V end was cut by 5 bases, the J end by 5 bases, with 14 bases between. The germline V gene encodes CDR1 SGHTA and CDR2 FQGNSA. For the CDR3, the DNA is TGTGCCAGCAGCCAAGGGGGGGGAAGAGATACGCAGTATTTT. Encoded protein: CASSQGGGRDTQYF.

The chain couples TRBV10-3 to TRBJ2-7; tentative D call: TRBD2 (5 bases). Looked up from germline, CDR1 is ENHRY and CDR2 is SYGVKD. This CDR3 has 14 amino acids. Trimming shortened V by 2 bases and J by 3 bases, and 11 bases separated the two germline ends. The CDR3 coding sequence is TGTGCCATCAGTGAGAAAGGGAGCAACTACGAGCAGTACTTC. Protein sequence: CAISEKGSNYEQYF.

This clone was counted once. This chain links TRBV19 with TRBJ2-3; 8 bases agree with TRBD2. The CDR3 is 14 residues long. V shed 3 bases and J 6 bases; nucleotides not matched to a gene: 5. CDR1 and CDR2 (germline): LNHDA, SQIVND (reference sequence). CDR3 amino acids: CASSIGGGTDTQYF. The CDR3, as DNA: TGTGCCAGTAGTATCGGGGGGGGAACGGATACGCAGTATTTT. The full variable domain, in which reference TRBV19 and TRBJ2-3 provide the parts outside the CDR3, is DGGITQSPKYLFRKEGQNVTLSCEQNLNHDAMYWYRQDPGQGLRLIYYSQIVNDFQKGDIAEGYSVSREKKESFPLTVTSAQKNPTAFYLCASSIGGGTDTQYFGPGTRLTVL.

The V and J genes are TRBV7-2 and TRBJ2-1; D is undetermined. The CDR3 is 15 residues long. With 0 bases removed from V and 5 bases from J, the gap between germline ends came to 11 bases. Germline V lookup: CDR1 SGHTA, CDR2 FQGNSA. For the CDR3, the DNA is TGTGCCAGCAGCTTAGCCAGCGCCCCTAACAATGAGCAGTTCTTC. It specifies CASSLASAPNNEQFF. The full variable domain, rest sourced from reference TRBV7-2 and TRBJ2-1, is GAGVSQSPSNKVTEKGKDVELRCDPISGHTALYWYRQSLGQGLEFLIYFQGNSAPDKSGLPSDRFSAERTGGSVSTLTIQRTQQEDSAVYLCASSLASAPNNEQFFGPGTRLTVL.

J is TRBJ1-4 and V is TRBV5-1, with D uncertain. Trimming stripped 0 bases from V and 7 bases from J, with 10 bases between. CDR3 size: 14 residues. Germline CDR1 is SGHRS and CDR2 is YFSETQ. In DNA, the CDR3 is TGCGCCAGCAGCTTGGCCGAGGGTACTGAAAAACTGTTTTTT. It codes for CASSLAEGTEKLFF.

The J gene is TRBJ2-3, the V gene TRBV6-5; D remains ambiguous. Germline V CDR1 and CDR2: MNHEY, SVGAGI. V gave up 2 bases and J gave up 6 bases, with 6 bases separating them. The CDR3 contains 12 residues. As DNA, the CDR3 is TGTGCCAGCAGTTACCTCGGGGATACGCAGTATTTT. Residues: CASSYLGDTQYF.

The chain links TRBV12-5 to TRBJ2-1; 11 nucleotides align to TRBD1. CDR1 LGHNT and CDR2 FRNRAP come from the germline V gene. The V segment lost 1 base and the J segment 5 bases; nucleotides outside the gene matches: 4. The CDR3 totals 16 residues. CDR3 in amino acids: CASGLGGQGANNEQFF. The DNA of the CDR3 is TGTGCTAGTGGTTTGGGCGGACAGGGGGCCAACAATGAGCAGTTCTTC.

This clone was detected a few times. The gene calls are TRBV28 and TRBJ1-6, with D tentatively TRBD1 (6 bases). Trimming removed 6 bases from V and 0 bases from J, with 12 bases in between. Germline V gene data show CDR1 as MDHEN and CDR2 as SYDVKM. The CDR3 is 16 amino acids. The DNA for the CDR3 is TGTGCCAGCAGCTGGGGGCCGAGCTCCTATAATTCACCCCTCCACTTT. Protein sequence: CASSWGPSSYNSPLHF.

This chain joins TRBV10-3 and TRBJ2-3; D possibly corresponds to TRBD2 (6 bases). There are 14 residues in the CDR3. Germline-derived CDR1 and CDR2 are ENHRY and SYGVKD. V was clipped by 3 bases and J by 4 bases, with 11 bases between them. For the CDR3, the DNA is TGTGCCATCAGTGACTCCGCGGGGCCAGATACGCAGTATTTT. Its protein product is CAISDSAGPDTQYF.

The chain is built from TRBV24-1 and TRBJ2-1; 7 bases line up with TRBD2. The V gene's germline CDR1 is KGHDR and CDR2 SFDVKD. This CDR3 is built from 16 residues. V lost 5 bases to trimming and J lost 1 base; unmatched junction nucleotides: 7. The CDR3 DNA reads TGTGCCACCAGTGGTCTAGCGGCCGATTCCTACAATGAGCAGTTCTTC. Amino acid sequence: CATSGLAADSYNEQFF.

The J gene is TRBJ1-3, the V gene TRBV19, with TRBD1 matching 7 bases. V lost 5 bases, J lost 3 bases, and 4 bases stayed unmatched. This CDR3 contains 14 residues. Germline CDR1 is LNHDA and CDR2 is SQIVND (reference sequence). CDR3 DNA: TGTGCCAGTAGTCCGACAGGGATTGGAAACACCATATATTTT. It codes for CASSPTGIGNTIYF.

CDR3: CASGAGGNTQYF. The CDR3 bases are TGTGCCAGTGGGGCGGGAGGTAATACGCAGTATTTT. The chain carries TRBV19 and TRBJ2-3; TRBD2 aligns across 8 bases. Germline CDR1 and CDR2: LNHDA and SQIVND (reference sequence). The CDR3 is 12 residues long. V lost 8 bases and J lost 7; bases outside the gene matches: 5.

This chain uses TRBV10-3 with TRBJ2-7, with 12 nucleotides matching TRBD2. V was pared by 0 bases and J by 6 bases, with 3 bases of the junction left unmatched. Germline lookup yields CDR1 ENHRY and CDR2 SYGVKD. This CDR3 is built from 15 residues. CDR3 DNA sequence: TGTGCCATCAGTGAGTCGACTAGCGGGAGCCCCGAGCAGTACTTC. Translating it yields CAISESTSGSPEQYF.

The J gene is TRBJ2-1, the V gene TRBV2; D unclear. The V and J ends lost 7 bases and 4 bases respectively, with 14 bases between them. The CDR3 is 14 residues long. CDR1 is SNHLY, CDR2 FYNNEI, per germline. CDR3 region: CASILAPEYNEQFF. Written as DNA, the CDR3 is TGTGCCAGCATTTTAGCCCCCGAATACAATGAGCAGTTCTTC.

V gene TRBV5-1 combines with J gene TRBJ2-1, with 12 bases matching TRBD2. Germline V gives CDR1 SGHRS, CDR2 YFSETQ. The CDR3 is 15 residues long. The V and J ends lost 4 bases and 6 bases, in that order; junction bases with no gene match: 5. CDR3 bases: TGCGCCAGCAGCCCGCTAGCGGGAGGGCCCAATGAGCAGTTCTTC. This codes for CASSPLAGGPNEQFF.

V is TRBV7-2 and J is TRBJ1-4, with no clear D. CDR1 is SGHTA and CDR2 is FQGNSA in the germline V gene. Trimming shortened V by 2 bases and J by 0 bases, and 7 bases separated the two germline ends. The CDR3 sequence is 15 residues long. CDR3: CASSLISSTNEKLFF. The CDR3 nucleotides are TGTGCCAGCAGCTTAATCTCTTCAACTAATGAAAAACTGTTTTTT.